Shown below are 24 T cell receptor beta chains from a single sample sequenced in a study of T cell responses to AZD1222 COVID-19 vaccine. TCRdb keeps only in-frame clones here, not all; method: immunoSEQ multiplex PCR. The data contain around 110,000 clones, about 91% of them seen just once; the ten biggest clones take up 1.6%. The specimen was peripheral blood, collected 28 days after the second AZD1222 dose. The origin of the receptors is an adult who received the AZD1222 COVID-19 vaccine.

This clone was detected only a few times. The chain carries TRBV2 and TRBJ2-7; no firm D call. V was shortened by 4 bases and J by 3 bases, with 7 bases between the two germline ends. The germline V gene has CDR1 SNHLY and CDR2 FYNNEI. The CDR3 is made up of 12 amino acids. This CDR3 is CASSGQIYEQYF. The CDR3 DNA reads TGTGCCAGCAGTGGACAAATCTACGAGCAGTACTTC.

V usage is TRBV11-2 and J usage is TRBJ2-1; D call uncertain. Trimming took 1 base from V and 5 from J, leaving 3 bases between them. Germline V CDR1 and CDR2: SGHAT, FQNNGV. The CDR3 has 12 residues. As DNA, the CDR3 is TGTGCCAGCAGCTTAGCCGACAATGAGCAGTTCTTC. Its protein is CASSLADNEQFF. The variable domain in full, with the rest retrieved from reference TRBV11-2 and TRBJ2-1, is EAGVAQSPRYKIIEKRQSVAFWCNPISGHATLYWYQQILGQGPKLLIQFQNNGVVDDSQLPKDRFSAERLKGVDSTLKIQPAKLEDSAVYLCASSLADNEQFFGPGTRLTVL.

The genes are TRBV7-9 and TRBJ1-1; TRBD1 matches 9 bases. This CDR3 has 14 residues. Germline trimming cut 3 bases from V and 5 bases from J; bases unmatched to any gene: 4. In germline, CDR1 is SEHNR, CDR2 FQNEAQ (reference sequence). The CDR3: CASSFGQGQTEAFF. The CDR3 DNA reads as TGTGCCAGCAGCTTCGGACAGGGGCAAACTGAAGCTTTCTTT.

The chain is built from TRBV11-2 and TRBJ2-3, with D maybe TRBD2 (6 bases). This CDR3 contains 15 residues. Trimming pared 1 base from V and 2 bases from J, leaving 10 bases between. Germline assignment: CDR1 SGHAT and CDR2 FQNNGV. The CDR3 DNA sequence: TGTGCCAGCAGCTTAGCGGCGGGACCCACAGATACGCAGTATTTT. It codes for CASSLAAGPTDTQYF.

The chain carries TRBV5-8 and TRBJ1-6; perhaps TRBD1 as D (5 bases). The germline CDR1 and CDR2 sequences are SGHTS and YDEGEE. This CDR3 is built from 16 residues. Trimming removed 4 bases at V and 7 bases at J, with 18 bases between. Here the CDR3 reads CASSRKMTVLNSPLHF. CDR3 in DNA: TGTGCCAGCAGCCGGAAGATGACAGTCTTGAATTCACCCCTCCACTTT.

The chain recombines TRBV14 with TRBJ1-1; D is uncertain. This CDR3 region has 13 residues. Trimming shortened V by 4 bases and J by 0 bases, and 6 bases separated the two germline ends. Germline V gives CDR1 SGHDN, CDR2 FVKESK. CDR3: CASSRSVNTEAFF. As DNA, the CDR3 is TGTGCCAGCAGCCGAAGTGTGAACACTGAAGCTTTCTTT.

This clone has just one count. CDR3 bases: TGTGCCAGCAGCTTAGGCACACGGGGAGAAAAACTGTTTTTT. This gives the protein CASSLGTRGEKLFF. This rearrangement joins TRBV7-9 to TRBJ1-4; D not certain. Germline loops: CDR1 SEHNR, CDR2 FQNEAQ (reference sequence). The CDR3 totals 14 residues. The V end lost 1 base, the J end lost 8 bases, and 11 bases lay between the germline ends.

V usage is TRBV5-1 and J usage is TRBJ1-5, with TRBD1 identical over 8 bases. The germline V gene has CDR1 SGHRS and CDR2 YFSETQ. CDR3 length equals 14 residues. V trimming: 5 bases; J trimming: 7 bases; junction bases outside the gene matches: 8. In DNA, the CDR3 is TGCGCCAGCAGACAAGGGACAGGCGACCAGCCCCAGCATTTT. This codes for CASRQGTGDQPQHF.

The chain employs TRBV18 and TRBJ2-1; no clear D. CDR3 length equals 15 residues. V shed 6 bases and J shed 3 bases, with 15 bases lying between them. Germline V gene data show CDR1 as KGHSH and CDR2 as LQKENI. The CDR3 spells CASSLNSALYNEQFF. In nucleotides, the CDR3 is TGTGCCAGCTCCCTCAACTCCGCACTCTACAATGAGCAGTTCTTC.

This clone appeared once. The rearrangement joins TRBV27 to TRBJ1-5; tentative D call: TRBD1 (5 bases). CDR1 and CDR2 from the germline V gene are MNHEY and SMNVEV (reference sequence). There are 14 residues in the CDR3. V gave up 5 bases and J gave up 2 bases, with 10 bases separating them. The CDR3 is CASSQGDGNQPQHF. Here the CDR3 DNA reads TGTGCCAGCAGTCAAGGGGATGGCAATCAGCCCCAGCATTTT.

This clone was counted once. The gene calls are TRBV20-1 and TRBJ2-7, with D perhaps assigned TRBD1 or TRBD2 (5 bases each). CDR1 is DFQATT and CDR2 is SNEGSKA in the germline V gene (reference sequence). This CDR3 is 15 amino acids long. The V end was cut by 3 bases, the J end by 6 bases, with 21 bases between. CDR3 bases: TGCAGTGCTAGTTCAGCCGCAGGGACGATTGGCGAGCAGTACTTC. This translates into CSASSAAGTIGEQYF.

This chain joins TRBV27 and TRBJ1-3, with TRBD1 as a possible D gene (5 bases). This CDR3 is 15 amino acids long. Between the trimmed V and J ends, which lost 3 bases and 2 bases, there was a span of 11 bases. CDR1 MNHEY and CDR2 SMNVEV come from the germline V gene (reference sequence). The CDR3 coding sequence is TGTGCCAGCAGTTTTCGGAGGGGACCTGGAAACACCATATATTTT. Residues: CASSFRRGPGNTIYF.

This sequence joins TRBV10-3 and TRBJ1-1, with D possibly matching TRBD1 (5 bases). CDR1 is ENHRY and CDR2 is SYGVKD in the germline V gene. V lost 8 bases and J 3 bases, leaving 16 bases between the germline ends. This CDR3 contains 14 residues. CDR3: CAIRGRARDTEAFF. As DNA, the CDR3 is TGTGCCATCCGGGGCAGGGCAAGGGACACTGAAGCTTTCTTT.

The chain uses TRBV7-9 and TRBJ2-1; D remains unclear. V was pared by 1 base and J by 6 bases, with 4 bases between. Looked up from germline, CDR1 is SEHNR and CDR2 is FQNEAQ (reference sequence). The length of the CDR3 is 12 residues. CDR3 protein: CASSLVVNEQFF. The CDR3 coding sequence is TGTGCCAGCAGCTTAGTGGTCAATGAGCAGTTCTTC.

The gene calls are TRBV15 and TRBJ2-1; unclear D gene. The CDR3 spans 14 residues. Germline lookup yields CDR1 LNHNV and CDR2 YYDKDF (reference sequence). Trimming cost V 3 bases and J 5 bases, with 11 bases left between them. The CDR3 nucleotides read TGTGCCACCAGCAGGATGGCAGGAAACAATGAGCAGTTCTTC. Protein: CATSRMAGNNEQFF.

This sequence joins TRBV4-1 and TRBJ2-1; 9 nucleotides line up with TRBD2. After removal of 4 bases from V and 6 bases from J, the junction contained 10 bases not matched to a gene. Germline V gene lookup returns CDR1 MGHRA and CDR2 YSYEKL. This CDR3 spans 16 amino acids. As DNA, the CDR3 is TGCGCCAGCAGCCCGAAGCTAGCGGGGAGGGGCAATGAGCAGTTCTTC. Amino acid sequence: CASSPKLAGRGNEQFF.

The rearrangement links TRBV28 to TRBJ2-7; D is unclear. The CDR3 is 15 residues long. Germline V gene sequence: CDR1 MDHEN, CDR2 SYDVKM. V was pared by 4 bases and J by 1 base, with 14 bases between. The CDR3 coding sequence is TGTGCCAGCAGTTCTTGGCTCTCCCTTTCCTACGAGCAGTACTTC. It specifies CASSSWLSLSYEQYF.

The chain uses TRBV30 and TRBJ2-5; D remains unclear. Trimming left V 2 bases short and J 7 bases short, with 11 bases between. This CDR3 contains 12 residues. Germline V gene lookup returns CDR1 GTSNPN and CDR2 SVGIG (reference sequence). CDR3 residues: CAWSLAYGTQYF. The CDR3 coding sequence is TGTGCCTGGAGTCTCGCTTATGGGACCCAGTACTTC.

The CDR3 bases are TGTGCCAGCAGCCCCCAGGGGCTAGCGGGAGGGTACGAGCAGTACTTC. Translated, it gives CASSPQGLAGGYEQYF. The chain employs TRBV9 and TRBJ2-7, with 12 bases identical to TRBD2. The CDR3 length is 16 residues. V dropped 4 bases and J dropped 4; count of bases not matched to a gene: 9. In germline, CDR1 is SGDLS, CDR2 YYNGEE.

V and J are TRBV20-1 and TRBJ2-7, with D perhaps TRBD2 (5 bases). There are 11 residues in the CDR3. CDR1 DFQATT and CDR2 SNEGSKA come from the germline V gene (reference sequence). V lost 3 bases, J lost 2 bases, and 5 bases lay in between. The CDR3 region is CSARRAYEQYF. For the CDR3, the DNA is TGCAGTGCTAGGCGGGCCTACGAGCAGTACTTC.

The chain carries TRBV12-5 and TRBJ2-7; 9 bases agree with TRBD1. Germline assignment: CDR1 LGHNT and CDR2 FRNRAP. The length of the CDR3 is 17 residues. With V trimmed by 11 bases and J by 3 bases, 20 bases remained unmatched. The CDR3 nucleotides are TGTGCTGATACTTCTGTTCTCACAGGGGGCCCCCACTACGAGCAGTACTTC. Translating it yields CADTSVLTGGPHYEQYF.

This clone was observed a single time. This chain uses TRBV11-3 with TRBJ1-1; the D gene is possibly TRBD1 (5 bases). The V gene's germline CDR1 is SGHNT and CDR2 YENEEA. This CDR3 region has 15 residues. The V end lost 4 bases, the J end lost 2 bases, and 14 bases lay between the germline ends. The CDR3 protein is CASSSSRDGNTEAFF. For the CDR3, the DNA is TGTGCCAGCAGCTCATCCCGGGACGGCAACACTGAAGCTTTCTTT.

For this clone: The same CDR3 arises from other DNA sequences in this sample as well. The V gene is TRBV27, the J gene TRBJ2-7, with D unclear. The V end lost 3 bases, the J end lost 3 bases, and 15 bases lay between the germline ends. Germline V gene lookup returns CDR1 MNHEY and CDR2 SMNVEV (reference sequence). This CDR3 has 15 residues. CDR3 nucleotides: TGTGCCAGCAGTTTGAATAGTGGCAGAGACTACGAGCAGTACTTC. Its protein is CASSLNSGRDYEQYF.

V and J are TRBV10-1 and TRBJ2-5; D is tentatively TRBD1 or TRBD2 (6 bases each). CDR1 is WNHNN and CDR2 is SYGVQD in the germline V gene (reference sequence). With 8 bases removed from V and 2 bases from J, the gap between germline ends came to 12 bases. This CDR3 spans 13 amino acids. The CDR3 sequence: CASAEGGQETQYF. For the CDR3, the DNA is TGCGCCAGCGCCGAGGGGGGTCAAGAGACCCAGTACTTC.